This note documents a single T cell receptor beta chain sequence. Its antigen remains unidentified. Germline CDR1 and CDR2: SEHNR and FQNEAQ (reference sequence). The J segment lost 8 bases and the V segment lost 6 bases, leaving 13 bases of the junction unmatched. The CDR3 extends over 17 amino acids. Using immunoSEQ multiplex PCR, the repertoire was profiled, and TCRdb retains in-frame clones only, with some absent. The profile shows around 120,000 clones, roughly 84% of them singletons. The sample belongs to a study of T cell responses to AZD1222 COVID-19 vaccine. Notes on the study in general: Spike-wide coverage was observed for vaccine-associated CD4 TCRs, with dominant responses at 160-218 and 743-854. It was only after the peak T cell response that any repertoires were sampled.

V gene TRBV7-9 combines with J gene TRBJ2-1; 13 bases agree with TRBD2. This sequence was found in an adult who received the AZD1222 COVID-19 vaccine. Sample: peripheral blood, taken 28 days after the second AZD1222 dose. The CDR3 here is CASRPMDGLAGVDEQFF. Here the CDR3 DNA reads TGTGCCAGCAGGCCAATGGACGGACTAGCGGGAGTAGATGAGCAGTTCTTC.